A selection of T cell receptor beta chains follows, all from one sample in a study of T cell repertoires in cytomegalovirus infection. Via MiXCR, TCRdb re-called the reads, giving one row per CDR3 protein. The table shows 400,000 or so distinct CDR3 sequences, with approximately 31% occurring only once. The sequencing sample was made of PBMCs. The source of these receptors is a human donor in good health (CMV status not recorded). Some clones in this sample may be carry-over from other donors' samples. Each CDR3 is given with its conserved first and last residue. Each record gives: V gene, D gene, J gene, clone size, CDR3 length, CDR3 DNA, CDR3 protein. The D gene is left open where the match is weak. Only some rows state a clone size, as once, few, many or a class for expanded clones.

TRBV11-2	NA	TRBJ2-5	once	15	TGTGCCAGCAGCTCGGGACCCCTCCTGAGGGAGACCCAGTACTTC	CASSSGPLLRETQYF
TRBV7-2	NA	TRBJ2-7	many	13	TGTGCCAGCAGCTTCTCGGGTTCCCACGAGCAGTACTTC	CASSFSGSHEQYF
TRBV7-2	TRBD1	TRBJ1-1	many	14	TGTGCCAGCAGCCTTGGGACAGGGCACACTGAAGCTTTCTTT	CASSLGTGHTEAFF
TRBV19	NA	TRBJ2-5	few	17	TGTGCCAGTAGTATCAGGACACCGCTCGAGGGGCAAGAGACCCAGTACTTC	CASSIRTPLEGQETQYF
TRBV29-1	NA	TRBJ2-7	NA	12	TGCAGCGTTGAAATAGGCAGCTACGAGCAGTACTTC	CSVEIGSYEQYF
TRBV7-8	NA	TRBJ2-5	NA	16	TGTGCAAGCAGCTTAGTTTCGGGTTGCGGGCTCGAGACCCAGTACTTC	CASSLVSGCGLETQYF
TRBV11-2	NA	TRBJ2-5	many	14	TGTGCCAGCAGCCCGTCGGGGCGCCAAGAGACCCAGTACTTC	CASSPSGRQETQYF
TRBV20-1	NA	TRBJ2-3	NA	16	TGCAGTGCTATTAAAAGGGGGGCCTCTCACACAGATACGCAGTATTTT	CSAIKRGASHTDTQYF
TRBV7-9	NA	TRBJ1-2	few	14	TGTGCCAGCAGCGCCGGCGATAGTCGGTATGGCTACACCTTC	CASSAGDSRYGYTF
TRBV7-9	NA	TRBJ2-3	many	14	TGTGCCAGCAGTTCCCTTGGGAGCACAGATACGCAGTATTTT	CASSSLGSTDTQYF
TRBV15	NA	TRBJ2-2	NA	17	TGTGCCACCAGCAGGGACAAGACCCATTCGAACACCGGGGAGCTGTTTTTT	CATSRDKTHSNTGELFF
TRBV6-2/TRBV6-3	NA	TRBJ1-5	few	15	TGTGCCAGCAGTTACGAACACCATAGCAATCAGCCCCAGCATTTT	CASSYEHHSNQPQHF
TRBV20-1	TRBD2	TRBJ2-3	NA	18	TGCAGTGCTAGAGATAATAGCGGGGGGGCCCTCTTAAAGAGTACGCAGTATTTT	CSARDNSGGALLKSTQYF
TRBV28	TRBD1	TRBJ2-3	few	14	TGTGCCAGCAGGTGGGACAGAAGCACAGATACGCAGTATTTT	CASRWDRSTDTQYF
TRBV3-1	NA	TRBJ1-5	few	15	TGTGCCAGCAGCCAAGGTGCCTTTAGCAATCAGCCCCAGCATTTT	CASSQGAFSNQPQHF
TRBV4-1	NA	TRBJ2-3	few	15	TGCGCCAGCAGCCCCTTGGGAGGGGGAATAGGGACGCAGTATTTT	CASSPLGGGIGTQYF
TRBV7-8	NA	TRBJ1-6	many	16	TGTGCCAGCAGCTTACCGGGGGCGGGACCCAATTCACCCCTCCACTTT	CASSLPGAGPNSPLHF
TRBV20-1	TRBD1	TRBJ2-6	many	17	TGCAGTGCTAGAGAGGGTGACAGGGTCTCTGGGGCCAACGTCCTGACTTTC	CSAREGDRVSGANVLTF
TRBV12-3/TRBV12-4	NA	TRBJ1-1	few	12	TGTGCCAGCAGGACGGGGGTCACTGAAGCTTTCTTT	CASRTGVTEAFF
TRBV12-3/TRBV12-4	NA	TRBJ1-5	many	17	TGTGCCAGCAGTTTAAATGTCGGAGGGGTGAGCAATCAGCCCCAGCATTTT	CASSLNVGGVSNQPQHF
TRBV7-9	NA	TRBJ2-5	once	14	TGTGCCAGCGGATTAATATTCGGCGCTGAGACCCAGTACTTC	CASGLIFGAETQYF
TRBV6-5	TRBD2	TRBJ2-1	NA	19	TGTGCCAGCATGTTTACGGGGGGGGGACCTTTGAGCTCCTACAATGAGCAGTTCTTC	CASMFTGGGPLSSYNEQFF
TRBV27	TRBD2	TRBJ2-1	NA	15	TGTGCCAGCATTTCCGGACTAGCGGGGGGTAATGAGCAGTTCTTC	CASISGLAGGNEQFF
TRBV28	TRBD2	TRBJ2-3	many	15	TGTGCCAGCAGTTTTCGTCGCGGGGGGAAGGATACGCAGTATTTT	CASSFRRGGKDTQYF
TRBV2	TRBD1	TRBJ1-6	few	15	TGTGCCAGCAGTATCGGACAGGGGGCTAGTTCACCCCTCCACTTT	CASSIGQGASSPLHF
TRBV3-1	TRBD2	TRBJ2-1	NA	13	TGTGCCAGCAGCCAAGACGTTAGCGGGGGACTGTTCTTC	CASSQDVSGGLFF
TRBV28	NA	TRBJ2-7	few	13	TGTGCCAGCAGTTTTCGGGGGCACTACGAGCAGTACTTC	CASSFRGHYEQYF
TRBV2	NA	TRBJ2-7	NA	11	TGTGCCAGCAGTGGCCCCGTGGAGCAGTACTTC	CASSGPVEQYF
TRBV20-1	NA	TRBJ1-6	few	16	TGCAGTGCTAGAGGCAATCCGGACTCCTATAATTCACCCCTCCACTTT	CSARGNPDSYNSPLHF
TRBV18	TRBD1	TRBJ2-1	NA	15	TGTGCCAGCTCACTGGGACAGTACTCCTACAATGAGCAGTTCTTC	CASSLGQYSYNEQFF
TRBV15	NA	TRBJ1-5	NA	15	TGTGCCACCAGCCATGAGCAGGGACGGGGTCAGCCCCAGCATTTT	CATSHEQGRGQPQHF
TRBV7-6	NA	TRBJ2-5	NA	12	TGTGCCAGCAGCTTAGTAGGGGGGACCCAGTACTTC	CASSLVGGTQYF
TRBV7-9	TRBD2	TRBJ2-1	few	14	TGTGCCAGCAGCCAGACTAGCGTCCTCGATGAGCAGTTCTTC	CASSQTSVLDEQFF
TRBV7-9	NA	TRBJ2-2	few	13	TGTGCCAGCAGCTTTTCTAGCGTCGGGGAGCTGTTTTTT	CASSFSSVGELFF
TRBV19	NA	TRBJ2-5	few	14	TGTGCCAGTAGTATCTCTCGGAATGATGGGACCCAGTACTTC	CASSISRNDGTQYF
TRBV10-3	NA	TRBJ1-1	NA	14	TGTGCCATCAACCAAGGAGGTCTGTACACTGAAGCTTTCTTT	CAINQGGLYTEAFF
TRBV7-6	TRBD1	TRBJ1-1	many	13	TGTGCCAGCAGCCCAGAGACAGGGCCCGAAGCTTTCTTT	CASSPETGPEAFF
TRBV27	NA	TRBJ1-6	many	16	TGTGCCAGCAGTCCGCAGGGGATACCCTATAATTCACCCCTCCACTTT	CASSPQGIPYNSPLHF
TRBV3-1	NA	TRBJ1-4	NA	15	TGTGCCAGCAGCCAAGGGGACACTGGTAATGAAAAACTGTTTTTT	CASSQGDTGNEKLFF
TRBV2	TRBD2	TRBJ2-3	few	15	TGTGCCAGCAGTGATAGCGGGGGATACACAGATACGCAGTATTTT	CASSDSGGYTDTQYF